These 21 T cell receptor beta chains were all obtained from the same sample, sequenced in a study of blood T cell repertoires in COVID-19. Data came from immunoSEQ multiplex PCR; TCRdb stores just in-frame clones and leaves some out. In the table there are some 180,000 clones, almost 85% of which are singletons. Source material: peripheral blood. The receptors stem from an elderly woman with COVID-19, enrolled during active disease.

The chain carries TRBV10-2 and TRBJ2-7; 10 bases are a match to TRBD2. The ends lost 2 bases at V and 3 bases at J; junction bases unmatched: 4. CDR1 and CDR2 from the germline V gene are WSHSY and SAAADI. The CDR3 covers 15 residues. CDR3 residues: CASSEGLAVLYEQYF. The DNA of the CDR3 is TGCGCCAGCAGTGAGGGACTAGCGGTCCTCTACGAGCAGTACTTC.

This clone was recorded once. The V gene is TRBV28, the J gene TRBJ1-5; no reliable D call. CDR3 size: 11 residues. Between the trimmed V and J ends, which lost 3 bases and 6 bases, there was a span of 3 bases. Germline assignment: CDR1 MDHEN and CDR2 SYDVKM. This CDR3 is CASSLRQPQHF. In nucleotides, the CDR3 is TGTGCCAGCAGTTTGCGTCAGCCCCAGCATTTT.

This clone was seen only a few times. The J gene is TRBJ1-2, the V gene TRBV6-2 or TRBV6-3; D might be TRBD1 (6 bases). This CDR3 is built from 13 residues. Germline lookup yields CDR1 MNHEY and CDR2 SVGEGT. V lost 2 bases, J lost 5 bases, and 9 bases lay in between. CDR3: CASSYAGQYGYTF. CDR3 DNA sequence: TGTGCCAGCAGTTACGCCGGACAGTATGGCTACACCTTC.

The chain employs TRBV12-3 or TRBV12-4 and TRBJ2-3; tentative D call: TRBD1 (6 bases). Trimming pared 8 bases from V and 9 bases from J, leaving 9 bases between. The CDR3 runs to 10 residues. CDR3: CASQGSTQYF. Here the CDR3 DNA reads TGTGCCAGCCAGGGGTCCACGCAGTATTTT.

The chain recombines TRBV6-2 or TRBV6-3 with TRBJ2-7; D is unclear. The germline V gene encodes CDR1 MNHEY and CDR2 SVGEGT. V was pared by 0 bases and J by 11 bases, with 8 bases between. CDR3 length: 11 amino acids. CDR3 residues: CASSYSIVKYF. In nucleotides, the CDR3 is TGTGCCAGCAGTTACTCGATAGTCAAGTACTTC.

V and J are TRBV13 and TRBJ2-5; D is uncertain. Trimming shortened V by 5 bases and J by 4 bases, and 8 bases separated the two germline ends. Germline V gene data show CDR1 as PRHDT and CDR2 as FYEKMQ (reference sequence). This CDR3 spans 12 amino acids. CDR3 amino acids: CASSPPGETQYF. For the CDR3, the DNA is TGTGCCAGCAGCCCCCCGGGAGAGACCCAGTACTTC.

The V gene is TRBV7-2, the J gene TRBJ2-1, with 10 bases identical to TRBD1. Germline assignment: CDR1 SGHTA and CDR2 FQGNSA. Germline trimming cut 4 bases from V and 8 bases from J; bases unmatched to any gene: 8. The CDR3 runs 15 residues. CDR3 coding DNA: TGTGCCAGCAGCTCAGGGACAGGGGCCTTGGATGAGCAGTTCTTC. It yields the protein CASSSGTGALDEQFF.

The CDR3 is CASSSRGSGANVLTF. The CDR3 nucleotides read TGTGCCAGCAGCTCCAGGGGTTCTGGGGCCAACGTCCTGACTTTC. V usage is TRBV13 and J usage is TRBJ2-6, with D possibly TRBD1 on 6 matching bases. The CDR3 spans 15 residues. Trimming pared 4 bases from V and 1 base from J, leaving 8 bases between. The germline V gene has CDR1 PRHDT and CDR2 FYEKMQ (reference sequence).

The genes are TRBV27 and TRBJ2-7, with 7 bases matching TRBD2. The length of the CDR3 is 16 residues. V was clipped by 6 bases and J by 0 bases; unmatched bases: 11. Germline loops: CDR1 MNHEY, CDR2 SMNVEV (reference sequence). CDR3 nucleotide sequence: TGTGCCAGCAGGGAGAGTCTAGCGGCAAGCTCCTACGAGCAGTACTTC. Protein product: CASRESLAASSYEQYF.

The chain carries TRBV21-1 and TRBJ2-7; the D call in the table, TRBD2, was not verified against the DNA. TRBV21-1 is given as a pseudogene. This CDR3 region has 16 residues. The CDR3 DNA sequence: TGTGCCAGCAGCAAAGGGGGGGGGACCATCTCCTACGAGCAGTACTTC. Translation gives CASSKGGGTISYEQYF.

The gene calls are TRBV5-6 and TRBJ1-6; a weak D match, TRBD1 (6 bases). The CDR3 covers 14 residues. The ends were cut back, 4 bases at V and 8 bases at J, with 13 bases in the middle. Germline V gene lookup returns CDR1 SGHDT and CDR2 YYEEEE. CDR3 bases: TGTGCCAGCAGCAGGATATCAGGGGATTCACCCCTCCACTTT. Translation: CASSRISGDSPLHF.

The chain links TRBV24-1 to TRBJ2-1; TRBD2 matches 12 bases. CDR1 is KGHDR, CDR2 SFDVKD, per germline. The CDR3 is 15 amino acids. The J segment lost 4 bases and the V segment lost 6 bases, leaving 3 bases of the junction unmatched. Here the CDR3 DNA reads TGTGCCACCAGTAACCTAGCGGGAGGGTACAATGAGCAGTTCTTC. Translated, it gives CATSNLAGGYNEQFF.

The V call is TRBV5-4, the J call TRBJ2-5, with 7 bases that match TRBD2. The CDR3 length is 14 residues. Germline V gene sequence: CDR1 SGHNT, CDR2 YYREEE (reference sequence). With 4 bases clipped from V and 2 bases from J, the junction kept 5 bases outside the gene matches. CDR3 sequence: CASSQTAGQETQYF. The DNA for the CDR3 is TGTGCCAGCAGCCAGACAGCGGGGCAAGAGACCCAGTACTTC.

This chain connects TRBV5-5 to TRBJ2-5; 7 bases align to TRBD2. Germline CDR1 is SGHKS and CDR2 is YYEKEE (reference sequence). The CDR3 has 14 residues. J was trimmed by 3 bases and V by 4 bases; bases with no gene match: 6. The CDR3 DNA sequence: TGTGCCAGCAGCCAAACTGGGGGGGAAGAGACCCAGTACTTC. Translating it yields CASSQTGGEETQYF.

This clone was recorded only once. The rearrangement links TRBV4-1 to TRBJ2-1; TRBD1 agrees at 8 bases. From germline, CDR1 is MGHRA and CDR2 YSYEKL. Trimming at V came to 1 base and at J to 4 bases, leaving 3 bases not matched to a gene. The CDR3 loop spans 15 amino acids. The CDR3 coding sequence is TGCGCCAGCAGCCAAGGGAACAGGGGGTACAATGAGCAGTTCTTC. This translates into CASSQGNRGYNEQFF.

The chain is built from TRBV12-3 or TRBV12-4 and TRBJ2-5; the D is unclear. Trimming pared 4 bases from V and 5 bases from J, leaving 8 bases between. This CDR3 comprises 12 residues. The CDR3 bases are TGTGCCAGCAGTTCAATTTTGGAGACCCAGTACTTC. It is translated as CASSSILETQYF.

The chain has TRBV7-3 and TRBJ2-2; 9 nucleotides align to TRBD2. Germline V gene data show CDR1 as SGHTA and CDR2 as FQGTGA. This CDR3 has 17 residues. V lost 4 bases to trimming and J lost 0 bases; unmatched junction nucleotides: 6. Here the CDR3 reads CASSSHSGGPNTGELFF. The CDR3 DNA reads TGTGCCAGCAGCTCCCATAGCGGGGGCCCGAACACCGGGGAGCTGTTTTTT.

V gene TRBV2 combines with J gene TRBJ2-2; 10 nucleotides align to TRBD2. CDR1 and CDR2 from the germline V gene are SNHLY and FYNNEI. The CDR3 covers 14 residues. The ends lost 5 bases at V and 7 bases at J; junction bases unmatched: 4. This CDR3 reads CASSRTSGIGELFF. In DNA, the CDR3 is TGTGCCAGCAGTAGAACTAGCGGGATCGGGGAGCTGTTTTTT.

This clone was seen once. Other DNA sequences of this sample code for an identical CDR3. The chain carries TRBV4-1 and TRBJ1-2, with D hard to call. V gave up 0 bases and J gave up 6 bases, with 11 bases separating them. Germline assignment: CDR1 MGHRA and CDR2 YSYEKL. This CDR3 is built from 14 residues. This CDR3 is CASSQEIGRDGYTF. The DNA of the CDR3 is TGCGCCAGCAGCCAAGAAATAGGGAGGGATGGCTACACCTTC.

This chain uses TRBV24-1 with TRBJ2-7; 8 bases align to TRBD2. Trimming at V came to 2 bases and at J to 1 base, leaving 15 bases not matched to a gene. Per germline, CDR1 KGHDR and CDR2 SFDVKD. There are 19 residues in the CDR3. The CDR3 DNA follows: TGTGCCACCAGTGATTCTCAGCGGGGGCCGATTACCATGTCCTACGAGCAGTACTTC. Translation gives CATSDSQRGPITMSYEQYF.

The CDR3 protein is CASSTFPGLAEYSYNEQFF. The CDR3 coding sequence is TGCGCCAGCAGCACCTTCCCGGGACTAGCGGAATACTCCTACAATGAGCAGTTCTTC. This sequence joins TRBV5-1 and TRBJ2-1; 11 bases map to TRBD2. CDR1 SGHRS and CDR2 YFSETQ come from the germline V gene. V dropped 4 bases and J dropped 0; count of bases not matched to a gene: 12. The CDR3 length is 19 residues.